This T cell receptor beta chain was identified during a study of monozygotic twins with inflammatory bowel disease. TCRdb re-called the 5' RACE reads; one entry per CDR3 protein, DNA not given. With more than 350,000 distinct CDR3 sequences in the sample, the ten largest clones hold about 2.3%. Germline CDR1 reads SGHTA; CDR2 reads FQGNSA. The CDR3 is 15 residues long. This receptor was identified in a human donor with ulcerative colitis or Crohn's disease, or a healthy co-twin of an affected twin (not recorded which). Material: blood. The rearrangement uses TRBV7-2 and TRBJ2-1; the D gene TCRdb calls, TRBD1, cannot be checked with no DNA. This CDR3 is CASSIWTGGYNEQFF.